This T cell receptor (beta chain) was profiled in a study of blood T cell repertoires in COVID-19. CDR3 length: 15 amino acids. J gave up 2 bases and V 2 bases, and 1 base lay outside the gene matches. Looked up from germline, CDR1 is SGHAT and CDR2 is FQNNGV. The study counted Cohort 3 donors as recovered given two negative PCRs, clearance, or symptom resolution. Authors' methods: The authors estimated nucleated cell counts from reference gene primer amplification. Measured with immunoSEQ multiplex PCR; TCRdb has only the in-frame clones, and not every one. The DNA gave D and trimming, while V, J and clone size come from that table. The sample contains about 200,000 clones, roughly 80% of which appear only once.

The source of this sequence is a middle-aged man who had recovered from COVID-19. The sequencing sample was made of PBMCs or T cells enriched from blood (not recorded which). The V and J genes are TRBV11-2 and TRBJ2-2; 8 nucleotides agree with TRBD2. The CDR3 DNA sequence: TGTGCCAGCAGCTTACGGGAGGGAAACACCGGGGAGCTGTTTTTT. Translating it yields CASSLREGNTGELFF.